This is a list of T cell receptor beta chains from one sample in a study of glioma-infiltrating T cells after dendritic cell vaccination. TCRdb's copy holds only in-frame clones and misses some; the assay was immunoSEQ multiplex PCR. This sample has some 99,000 clones, with approximately 80% found just once. The material sequenced was blood, taken after dendritic cell vaccination. The receptors derive from a human donor with glioblastoma. CDR3s include the opening cysteine and the closing phenylalanine or tryptophan. D genes are given only for firm matches. Only part of the rows carry a size: once, few, many, or a class if the clone is expanded.

d_gene,abundance,v_gene,j_gene,CDR3nt,CDR3aa
NA,once,TRBV15,TRBJ2-4,TGTGCCACCAGCAGTAGAAACATTCAGTACTTC,CATSSRNIQYF
NA,NA,TRBV27,TRBJ1-1,TGTGCCAGCAGTGCCCCGGGGGGGGCTGAAGCTTTCTTT,CASSAPGGAEAFF
NA,NA,TRBV5-1,TRBJ1-1,TGCGCCAGCAGCGGGGGAGGAGGGATCCTGAACACTGAAGCTTTCTTT,CASSGGGGILNTEAFF
TRBD1,NA,TRBV9,TRBJ1-2,TGTGCCAGCAGCGCAGACAGGGTTCGGGGCGGCTACACCTTC,CASSADRVRGGYTF
TRBD1,NA,TRBV9,TRBJ2-1,TGTGCCAGCAGCGCCGGACAGGGGGCTGTCAATGAGCAGTTCTTC,CASSAGQGAVNEQFF
TRBD2,once,TRBV5-1,TRBJ2-1,TGCGCCAGCAGCTTGAACGCGGGAGTACTGAATGAGCAGTTCTTC,CASSLNAGVLNEQFF
NA,NA,TRBV5-4,TRBJ1-2,TGTGCCAGCAGCCAAGGGGGTCAAAACTATGGCTACACCTTC,CASSQGGQNYGYTF
NA,once,TRBV10-2,TRBJ2-1,TGCGCCAGCAAACCCGTCTGGGGCAGCGGACTATACAATGAGCAGTTCTTC,CASKPVWGSGLYNEQFF
NA,once,TRBV20-1,TRBJ1-6,TGCAGTGCTAGAGCGGGGTCACCCCTCCACTTT,CSARAGSPLHF
NA,NA,TRBV6-5,TRBJ1-1,TGTGCCAGCAGTTACAGCTTGGGCAGGGTTCGAGCTGAAGCTTTCTTT,CASSYSLGRVRAEAFF
TRBD1,few,TRBV9,TRBJ2-1,TGTGCCAGCAGCGCAGGGGGTGAGCAGTTCTTC,CASSAGGEQFF
NA,NA,TRBV4-1,TRBJ2-1,TGCGCCAGCAGCTCAAACCCACAGGGTTTGAATGAGCAGTTCTTC,CASSSNPQGLNEQFF
TRBD1,NA,TRBV28,TRBJ2-7,TGTGCCAGCAGACCGAATTCCGGGACAGGGGGGCAGTACTTC,CASRPNSGTGGQYF
NA,NA,TRBV18,TRBJ1-5,TGTGCCAGCTCAATAGTACAGAGCAATCAGCCCCAGCATTTT,CASSIVQSNQPQHF
NA,NA,TRBV6-1,TRBJ2-5,TGTGCCAGCAGTGTCCGGGTAACGGAGACCCAGTACTTC,CASSVRVTETQYF
TRBD2,NA,TRBV19,TRBJ2-7,TGTGCCAGTAGTATGGTTTCGGGGGGATCTGGGCTCTACGAGCAGTACTTC,CASSMVSGGSGLYEQYF
TRBD1,NA,TRBV15,TRBJ1-5,TGTGCCACCAGCAGAGAAGGGGGCTATCAGCCCCAGCATTTT,CATSREGGYQPQHF
TRBD2,NA,TRBV5-1,TRBJ2-2,TGCGCCAGCAGCTTGAGCGGGGGGTACACCGGGGAGCTGTTTTTT,CASSLSGGYTGELFF
NA,NA,TRBV28,TRBJ1-1,TGTGCCAGCATCGTTGGTGCAGGGAACACTGAAGCTTTCTTT,CASIVGAGNTEAFF
NA,few,TRBV2,TRBJ1-2,TGTGCCAGCAGGAGGGAGGGTAGCGGCTACACCTTC,CASRREGSGYTF
NA,NA,TRBV6-1,TRBJ1-3,TGTGCCAGCACATCCCAGGGCGGAAACACCATATATTTT,CASTSQGGNTIYF
TRBD1,NA,TRBV27,TRBJ2-2,TGTGCCAGCAGTTCGATAGGGGGCGGCGGGGAGCTGTTTTTT,CASSSIGGGGELFF
TRBD1,NA,TRBV5-1,TRBJ1-1,TGCGCCAGCAGCCAGGACAGGGGTGAAGCTTTCTTT,CASSQDRGEAFF
TRBD2,NA,TRBV5-1,TRBJ2-1,TGCGCCAGCAGCTTAAGAGGGCTAGCGGACGGAAATGAGCAGTTCTTC,CASSLRGLADGNEQFF
NA,NA,TRBV6-6,TRBJ2-1,TGTGCCAGCAGCCTTGACAGTTACAATGAGCAGTTCTTC,CASSLDSYNEQFF
TRBD1,NA,TRBV18,TRBJ1-1,TGTGCCAGCTCACCACGGTCAGGGGGCCCGAACACTGAAGCTTTCTTT,CASSPRSGGPNTEAFF
TRBD1,NA,TRBV5-4,TRBJ1-2,TGTGCCAGCAGCTTGTTTGGGACAGGGGGCGGTGGCTACACCTTC,CASSLFGTGGGGYTF
TRBD1,NA,TRBV28,TRBJ2-7,TGTGCCAGCAGTCCCTTTGGACAGGGGGCTTACGAGCAGTACTTC,CASSPFGQGAYEQYF
NA,NA,TRBV5-6,TRBJ2-7,TGTGCCAGCAGCTTCGGTCAGGAACTCTCCTACGAGCAGTACTTC,CASSFGQELSYEQYF
NA,NA,TRBV19,TRBJ2-1,TGTGCCAGTAGTGGATACAGGGCCTACAATGAGCAGTTCTTC,CASSGYRAYNEQFF
NA,NA,TRBV5-1,TRBJ2-7,TGCGCCAGCAGCTTGGGGTCCGGGACCTACGAGCAGTACTTC,CASSLGSGTYEQYF
TRBD1,NA,TRBV6-8,TRBJ1-5,TGTGCCAGCAGGGGACAGCAGAATCAGCCCCAGCATTTT,CASRGQQNQPQHF
NA,NA,TRBV29-1,TRBJ1-4,TGCAGCGGCTTAGACGGGAGGGAAAAACTGTTTTTT,CSGLDGREKLFF
TRBD2,once,TRBV9,TRBJ2-1,TGTGCCAGCAGCGTGGCGACTAGCGGTGCTGGGCATGAGCAGTTCTTC,CASSVATSGAGHEQFF